The 17 T cell receptor beta chains below come from one sample, sequenced in a study of untreated major depressive disorder. Measured with immunoSEQ multiplex PCR; TCRdb has only the in-frame clones, and not every one. This table holds just over 20,000 clones, about 89% found once. The sequenced sample was CD4+ T cells from PBMCs. The receptors stem from a woman in her 30s in good health.

The rearrangement joins TRBV28 to TRBJ2-2; D remains ambiguous. Looked up from germline, CDR1 is MDHEN and CDR2 is SYDVKM. The CDR3 is 13 residues long. Trimming cost V 10 bases and J 1 base, with 10 bases left between them. The CDR3 loop reads CATGLVNTGELFF. For the CDR3, the DNA is TGTGCCACCGGGTTGGTGAACACCGGGGAGCTGTTTTTT.

This clone has just a few counts. The gene calls are TRBV11-2 and TRBJ1-2, with D unresolved. This CDR3 comprises 15 residues. The germline V gene encodes CDR1 SGHAT and CDR2 FQNNGV. Trimming shortened V by 5 bases and J by 8 bases, and 21 bases separated the two germline ends. CDR3 coding DNA: TGTGCCAGCAGCCACTTAAACACGGTTAAGAACGGCTACACCTTC. Its protein is CASSHLNTVKNGYTF.

The rearrangement uses TRBV6-4 and TRBJ2-7; tentatively, D is TRBD1 (6 bases). CDR3 length: 14 amino acids. V lost 0 bases and J 6 bases, leaving 12 bases between the germline ends. The germline CDR1 and CDR2 sequences are MRHNA and SNTAGT. CDR3 protein: CASSDSGQGCEQYF. The CDR3 coding sequence is TGTGCCAGCAGTGACTCTGGCCAGGGGTGCGAGCAGTACTTC.

The rearrangement links TRBV10-3 to TRBJ2-1; D gene ambiguous. The CDR3 loop spans 11 amino acids. Germline V gene data show CDR1 as ENHRY and CDR2 as SYGVKD. The ends were cut back, 2 bases at V and 7 bases at J, with 3 bases in the middle. The CDR3 sequence: CAISERNEQFF. CDR3 DNA: TGTGCCATCAGTGAGAGGAATGAGCAGTTCTTC.

The V call is TRBV28, the J call TRBJ1-5; D gene ambiguous. V shed 6 bases and J shed 4 bases, with 13 bases lying between them. The CDR3 is made up of 14 amino acids. The germline V gene encodes CDR1 MDHEN and CDR2 SYDVKM. In DNA form, the CDR3 reads TGTGCCAGCAGAGGAAGGACGGCAAATCAGCCCCAGCATTTT. Encoded protein: CASRGRTANQPQHF.

The chain recombines TRBV5-1 with TRBJ1-1, with unresolved D. The CDR3 loop spans 14 amino acids. Between the trimmed V and J ends, which lost 1 base and 6 bases, there was a span of 13 bases. Germline CDR1 is SGHRS and CDR2 is YFSETQ. The DNA for the CDR3 is TGCGCCAGCAGCTTGCTCGACCCTGAGGCTGAAGCTTTCTTT. It translates to CASSLLDPEAEAFF.

The rearrangement links TRBV7-2 to TRBJ2-5; D perhaps matches TRBD2 (6 bases). Germline assignment: CDR1 SGHTA and CDR2 FQGNSA. The CDR3 sequence is 14 residues long. V gave up 1 base and J gave up 5 bases, with 11 bases separating them. The CDR3 DNA sequence: TGTGCCAGCAGCTTAGTGGGGAGGTGGGAGACCCAGTACTTC. Translating gives CASSLVGRWETQYF.

The chain uses TRBV29-1 and TRBJ1-2, with 7 bases fitting TRBD1. The CDR3 has 12 amino acids. Germline V gene lookup returns CDR1 SQVTM and CDR2 ANQGSEA. Trimming removed 6 bases from V and 5 bases from J; junction bases left unmatched: 6. CDR3 nucleotide sequence: TGCAGCGTCGAACAGGGGAGGTATGGCTACACCTTC. Encoded protein: CSVEQGRYGYTF.

A remark on this clone: The junction differs from germline at one of its ends, possibly a read error. This rearrangement joins TRBV18 to TRBJ1-1; D gene unclear. The CDR3 extends over 13 amino acids. Germline V gives CDR1 KGHSH, CDR2 LQKENI. CDR3 nucleotide sequence: TGTGCCAGCGCAAAATCAGGTGCTTCTGAGGCTTTCTTT. Its protein product is CASAKSGASEAFF.

V is TRBV30 and J is TRBJ2-7; 8 bases match TRBD1. The CDR3 loop spans 15 amino acids. V lost 1 base to trimming and J lost 4 bases; unmatched junction nucleotides: 9. Germline V gene lookup returns CDR1 GTSNPN and CDR2 SVGIG (reference sequence). This CDR3 reads CAWSGSWTGMYEQYF. CDR3 coding DNA: TGTGCCTGGAGTGGGTCTTGGACAGGGATGTACGAGCAGTACTTC.

The chain recombines TRBV28 with TRBJ1-2; D remains ambiguous. The germline V gene encodes CDR1 MDHEN and CDR2 SYDVKM. The V end lost 2 bases, the J end lost 5 bases, and 12 bases lay between the germline ends. The CDR3 has 14 residues. The CDR3 nucleotides are TGTGCCAGCAGTTTAGGTCAGTTAGAATATGGCTACACCTTC. It specifies CASSLGQLEYGYTF.

This sequence joins TRBV5-1 and TRBJ2-2, with D tentatively TRBD1 (6 bases). This CDR3 comprises 16 residues. Germline V lookup: CDR1 SGHRS, CDR2 YFSETQ. V lost 4 bases and J lost 7, with 20 bases in between. Here the CDR3 DNA reads TGCGCCAGCAGCAGAAACAGGGCGGGTAACGACGGGGAGCTGTTTTTT. Protein sequence: CASSRNRAGNDGELFF.

The CDR3 loop is CASRGTADANPYEQYF. CDR3 nucleotide sequence: TGTGCCAGCAGGGGGACAGCCGATGCAAATCCCTACGAGCAGTACTTC. J is TRBJ2-7 and V is TRBV28, with 7 bases identical to TRBD1. The germline CDR1 and CDR2 sequences are MDHEN and SYDVKM. CDR3 length: 16 residues. V shed 6 bases, J shed 2 bases, and the junction held 13 bases outside the gene matches.

The CDR3: CASSRWGQGYGYTF. Here the CDR3 DNA reads TGTGCCAGCAGCCGGTGGGGACAGGGCTATGGCTACACCTTC. V is TRBV5-6 and J is TRBJ1-2; 9 positions agree with TRBD1. The germline V gene has CDR1 SGHDT and CDR2 YYEEEE. This CDR3 is built from 14 residues. Unmatched junction bases numbered 5, after V lost 4 bases and J lost 4 bases.

CDR3 region: CASSSRGRGEKLFF. The CDR3 nucleotides are TGTGCCAGCAGTTCCAGGGGGAGAGGGGAAAAACTGTTTTTT. The chain employs TRBV27 and TRBJ1-4; 7 nucleotides match TRBD1. CDR1 is MNHEY, CDR2 SMNVEV, per germline (reference sequence). The CDR3 length is 14 residues. The trim removed 4 bases at V and 8 bases at J, leaving 7 bases unmatched.

V is TRBV28 and J is TRBJ2-7; the D is unclear. V was clipped by 6 bases and J by 3 bases, with 12 bases between them. CDR1 and CDR2 (germline): MDHEN, SYDVKM. This CDR3 has 13 amino acids. The CDR3 coding sequence is TGTGCCAGCAGCCTCGCCGGGCTCTACGAGCAGTACTTC. It codes for CASSLAGLYEQYF.

The chain has TRBV27 and TRBJ2-7; 9 nucleotides agree with TRBD1. CDR1 MNHEY and CDR2 SMNVEV come from the germline V gene (reference sequence). The CDR3 length is 15 residues. V was pared by 2 bases and J by 4 bases, with 6 bases of the junction left unmatched. DNA of the CDR3: TGTGCCAGCAGTTTAACAGGGGGCGGAGGATACGAGCAGTACTTC. Protein: CASSLTGGGGYEQYF.